The clone carrying this T cell receptor (beta chain) has more than one count but fewer than ten. Its antigen is unidentified. This CDR3 has 14 residues. Germline assignment: CDR1 MNHEY and CDR2 SVGEGT. Trimming took 0 bases from V and 5 from J, leaving 10 bases between them. Total RNA (approximately 500 ng) served as template for TCR beta cDNA synthesis primed by a constant-region primer. Libraries covering TCR beta were generated through three nested multiplex PCR rounds (using a slightly modified ARM-PCR). In the first two PCR rounds, TRBV1-TRBV30 forward primers were paired with a C-beta reverse primer, and each round lasted roughly 9 cycles. Each CDR3 protein is one row after TCRdb ran MiXCR on the multiplex PCR reads. The top ten clones hold about a sixth of a sample with just over 300,000 distinct CDR3 sequences, nearly 60% of them seen once. This entry belongs to a study of tumor-infiltrating lymphocytes in primary liver carcinoma. Study-level background: Aged between 30 and 69 years, the patients were men and women. Study-level points and caveats: Tumors had a significantly higher top-250-clone fraction than blood (p = 0.039).

The study extracted blood RNA from unsorted whole blood and also extracted germline DNA. The study enrolled treatment-naive patients with chronic HBV infection. The TCR was taken from a woman under 40 with primary liver carcinoma and hepatitis B virus infection. What was sequenced was peripheral blood. The rearrangement joins TRBV6-2 or TRBV6-3 to TRBJ2-5; no reliable D call. The CDR3 reads CASSYSSSWETQYF. For the CDR3, the DNA is TGTGCCAGCAGTTACTCGTCCTCGTGGGAGACCCAGTACTTC.